The 23 T cell receptor beta chains listed next were all sequenced from one sample in a study of T cell responses to AZD1222 COVID-19 vaccine. TCRdb's table, derived via immunoSEQ multiplex PCR, lists solely in-frame clones and lacks some. The data contain about 120,000 clones, 90% to 95% of them singletons. This specimen consisted of peripheral blood, obtained 28 days after the second AZD1222 dose. These receptors were collected from an adult who received the AZD1222 COVID-19 vaccine.

The V gene is TRBV5-1, the J gene TRBJ1-4; TRBD1 aligns across 7 bases. The germline V gene has CDR1 SGHRS and CDR2 YFSETQ. Trimming at V came to 4 bases and at J to 7 bases, leaving 7 bases not matched to a gene. This CDR3 contains 14 residues. In DNA, the CDR3 is TGCGCCAGCAGCCCCAACCCAGGGGGTGAAAAACTGTTTTTT. Its translation: CASSPNPGGEKLFF.

V is TRBV5-6 and J is TRBJ1-2; TRBD1 agrees at 7 bases. The V segment lost 0 bases and the J segment 5 bases; nucleotides outside the gene matches: 7. Germline V gene data show CDR1 as SGHDT and CDR2 as YYEEEE. CDR3 length: 15 residues. The CDR3 DNA reads as TGTGCCAGCAGCTTGGTCTCCGGGACAGTATATGGCTACACCTTC. It yields the protein CASSLVSGTVYGYTF.

The gene calls are TRBV7-9 and TRBJ1-6; D is perhaps TRBD1 (5 bases). CDR3 length: 13 residues. CDR1 and CDR2 from the germline V gene are SEHNR and FQNEAQ (reference sequence). Trimming shortened V by 4 bases and J by 5 bases, and 6 bases separated the two germline ends. CDR3 in DNA: TGTGCCAGCAGCTCGACAGATAATTCACCCCTCCACTTT. Protein product: CASSSTDNSPLHF.

The gene calls are TRBV10-3 and TRBJ2-7; 10 bases fit TRBD2. Germline CDR1 and CDR2: ENHRY and SYGVKD. The CDR3 consists of 18 residues. V dropped 4 bases and J dropped 3; count of bases not matched to a gene: 15. CDR3 protein: CAISGTRNSGRPYYEQYF. CDR3 DNA: TGTGCCATCAGTGGGACTAGGAATAGCGGGAGGCCATACTACGAGCAGTACTTC.

V usage is TRBV11-2 and J usage is TRBJ2-5; D gene ambiguous. Looked up from germline, CDR1 is SGHAT and CDR2 is FQNNGV. Trimming pared 9 bases from V and 5 bases from J, leaving 10 bases between. The CDR3 spans 11 residues. The CDR3: CASTERETQYF. CDR3 bases: TGTGCCAGTACCGAGAGGGAGACCCAGTACTTC.

The chain joins TRBV7-8 to TRBJ2-1, with a possible D match to TRBD2 (6 bases). The V end lost 5 bases, the J end lost 0 bases, and 17 bases lay between the germline ends. The CDR3 contains 17 residues. Germline assignment: CDR1 SGHVS and CDR2 FQNEAQ. CDR3 protein: CASSQTLAVGSYNEQFF. The CDR3 DNA reads as TGTGCCAGCAGCCAAACTTTAGCGGTAGGCTCCTACAATGAGCAGTTCTTC.

The chain recombines TRBV27 with TRBJ2-7; 9 bases line up with TRBD2. Trimming removed 8 bases from V and 0 bases from J; junction bases left unmatched: 14. Germline V gene lookup returns CDR1 MNHEY and CDR2 SMNVEV (reference sequence). This CDR3 region has 17 residues. This CDR3 is CASSLLGLAGSSYEQYF. The CDR3 DNA sequence: TGTGCCAGCTCTCTTCTTGGGCTAGCGGGGAGCTCCTACGAGCAGTACTTC.

CDR3 protein: CASRLGPEGVYSNQPQHF. As DNA, the CDR3 is TGTGCAAGTCGCTTAGGGCCTGAAGGGGTATATAGCAATCAGCCCCAGCATTTT. The chain couples TRBV12-2 to TRBJ1-5; the D segment call TRBD1 is taken from the table without a DNA check. TRBV12-2 is flagged as a pseudogene. The CDR3 loop spans 18 amino acids.

This chain uses TRBV7-2 with TRBJ1-3; 8 bases map to TRBD1. V shed 3 bases and J 0 bases; nucleotides not matched to a gene: 7. This CDR3 has 17 residues. CDR1 and CDR2 (germline): SGHTA, FQGNSA. The CDR3 sequence is CASSFRTGHTSGNTIYF. The CDR3 DNA is TGTGCCAGCAGCTTCCGGACAGGGCACACCTCTGGAAACACCATATATTTT. Drawing the rest from reference TRBV7-2 and TRBJ1-3, the complete variable domain is GAGVSQSPSNKVTEKGKDVELRCDPISGHTALYWYRQSLGQGLEFLIYFQGNSAPDKSGLPSDRFSAERTGGSVSTLTIQRTQQEDSAVYLCASSFRTGHTSGNTIYFGEGSWLTVV.

This rearrangement joins TRBV2 to TRBJ2-2, with D possibly matching TRBD2 (7 bases). There are 16 residues in the CDR3. Trimming stripped 6 bases from V and 0 bases from J, with 14 bases between. CDR1 is SNHLY, CDR2 FYNNEI, per germline. The CDR3, as DNA: TGTGCCAGCAGGTTCGGGGGGCGAGCGAACACCGGGGAGCTGTTTTTT. Translated: CASRFGGRANTGELFF.

V gene TRBV12-5 combines with J gene TRBJ2-3; no clear D gene. Germline V gene sequence: CDR1 LGHNT, CDR2 FRNRAP. Between the trimmed V and J ends, which lost 3 bases and 2 bases, there was a span of 18 bases. This CDR3 contains 17 residues. CDR3 sequence reads: CASGLHRLGVFTDTQYF. The CDR3, as DNA: TGTGCTAGTGGTTTACACCGCCTTGGGGTGTTCACAGATACGCAGTATTTT.

The rearrangement joins TRBV5-1 to TRBJ2-5, with 7 bases matching TRBD2. Germline CDR1 SGHRS, CDR2 YFSETQ. The length of the CDR3 is 14 residues. V was pared by 0 bases and J by 4 bases, with 3 bases of the junction left unmatched. The CDR3 sequence: CASSLVASGETQYF. CDR3 bases: TGCGCCAGCAGCTTGGTGGCTAGCGGAGAGACCCAGTACTTC.

The chain carries TRBV18 and TRBJ1-5; D gene unclear. The CDR3 consists of 14 residues. Germline V gene data show CDR1 as KGHSH and CDR2 as LQKENI. The ends were cut back, 2 bases at V and 6 bases at J, with 11 bases in the middle. The CDR3 reads CASSPESGGQPQHF. The CDR3 region has the DNA TGTGCCAGCTCACCAGAATCTGGAGGTCAGCCCCAGCATTTT.

CDR3 bases: TGCGCCAGCAGCTTTGGGGACGCTTCCTACGAGCAGTACTTC. Amino acids: CASSFGDASYEQYF. V usage is TRBV5-1 and J usage is TRBJ2-7, with D tentatively TRBD1 or TRBD2 (5 bases each). In germline, CDR1 is SGHRS, CDR2 YFSETQ. The CDR3 contains 14 residues. V was cut by 2 bases and J by 1 base, with 10 bases left in between.

The rearrangement uses TRBV30 and TRBJ2-1, with 8 bases matching TRBD1. This CDR3 region has 14 residues. The V segment lost 4 bases and the J segment 6 bases; nucleotides outside the gene matches: 8. The germline V gene has CDR1 GTSNPN and CDR2 SVGIG (reference sequence). CDR3 in amino acids: CAWKWAGGRNEQFF. CDR3 nucleotide sequence: TGTGCCTGGAAGTGGGCAGGGGGCCGCAATGAGCAGTTCTTC.

In the case of this clone: The junction departs from the called germline gene at one end, perhaps through a read error. V is TRBV24-1 and J is TRBJ1-2, with a weak D call TRBD1 (5 bases). In germline, CDR1 is KGHDR, CDR2 SFDVKD. The CDR3 has 13 residues. Here the CDR3 DNA reads TGTGCCACCAGTGATCCCGAAGACAGCGCCGTCTTCTTC. Encoded protein: CATSDPEDSAVFF.

The chain uses TRBV4-3 and TRBJ1-1, with D perhaps TRBD1 (5 bases). Germline V CDR1 and CDR2: LGHNA, YSLEER. V was trimmed by 5 bases and J by 6 bases, leaving 16 bases between them. This CDR3 has 14 amino acids. The CDR3 protein is CASSDQGVVSEAFF. Here the CDR3 DNA reads TGCGCCAGCAGCGATCAGGGAGTTGTTTCTGAAGCTTTCTTT.

V usage is TRBV7-2 and J usage is TRBJ2-7; D call uncertain. V was pared by 1 base and J by 1 base, with 8 bases between. CDR1 and CDR2 from the germline V gene are SGHTA and FQGNSA. The CDR3 loop spans 14 amino acids. The CDR3 DNA reads as TGTGCCAGCAGCTTAGAGTACGTATCCTACGAGCAGTACTTC. Translating gives CASSLEYVSYEQYF.

This chain uses TRBV5-1 with TRBJ2-2; D is perhaps TRBD1 (6 bases). Germline values: CDR1 SGHRS, CDR2 YFSETQ. The CDR3 runs 14 residues. Deletions cut 1 base from V and 7 bases from J, with 11 bases between. In DNA form, the CDR3 reads TGCGCCAGCAGCTTGCAGGGGAGCGACGGGGAGCTGTTTTTT. Protein: CASSLQGSDGELFF. Full variable domain (remainder filled in from reference TRBV5-1 and TRBJ2-2): KAGVTQTPRYLIKTRGQQVTLSCSPISGHRSVSWYQQTPGQGLQFLFEYFSETQRNKGNFPGRFSGRQFSNSRSEMNVSTLELGDSALYLCASSLQGSDGELFFGEGSRLTVL.

This clone was seen a handful of times. This chain joins TRBV11-2 and TRBJ2-5; D perhaps matches TRBD2 (5 bases). V was trimmed by 5 bases and J by 2 bases, leaving 15 bases between them. From germline, CDR1 is SGHAT and CDR2 FQNNGV. The CDR3 sequence is 15 residues long. The CDR3 DNA reads as TGTGCCAGCAGCCCCGGGATTTTATCTCAAGAGACCCAGTACTTC. It yields the protein CASSPGILSQETQYF.

This clone was seen once. V gene TRBV30 combines with J gene TRBJ1-3, with no clear D. Trimming stripped 2 bases from V and 0 bases from J, with 11 bases between. Looked up from germline, CDR1 is GTSNPN and CDR2 is SVGIG (reference sequence). The CDR3 length is 15 residues. As DNA, the CDR3 is TGTGCCTGGAGTTTCGATGACTTCTCTGGAAACACCATATATTTT. Amino acids: CAWSFDDFSGNTIYF.

Here the CDR3 DNA reads TGTGCCAGCACCTCTGGGTGGAGCGGCTACACCTTC. Amino acids: CASTSGWSGYTF. The chain employs TRBV28 and TRBJ1-2, with D hard to call. CDR3 length: 12 amino acids. CDR1 is MDHEN, CDR2 SYDVKM, per germline. V dropped 7 bases and J dropped 8 bases, with 14 bases sitting between them.

In its sample, this clone was seen once. This CDR3 is CASSQDRGQGRANEKLFF. For the CDR3, the DNA is TGCGCCAGCAGCCAAGACCGGGGACAGGGGAGAGCTAATGAAAAACTGTTTTTT. V gene TRBV4-3 combines with J gene TRBJ1-4; 10 nucleotides align to TRBD1. The CDR3 spans 18 residues. The germline CDR1 and CDR2 sequences are LGHNA and YSLEER. J lost 3 bases, V lost 0 bases, and 7 bases had no gene match.